Below, one TCR beta chain is given with its context. The antigen is unknown. Sequencing used immunoSEQ multiplex PCR; TCRdb keeps in-frame clones, though not all of them. Of fewer than 900,000 clones in the sample, 70% to 90% were seen once. This record comes from a study of Ad26.COV2.S vaccination and SARS-CoV-2 variants. Background on the study: Into the muscle, Ad26.COV2.S was dosed once or twice, 56 days apart. Study-wide points: Spike-specific CD8+ and CD4+ T cell responses reportedly showed substantial breadth after vaccination. Compared with placebo recipients, vaccine recipients had higher spike-specific TCR breadth.

The CDR3 has 15 residues. Trimming took 5 bases from V and 8 from J, leaving 18 bases between them. Germline V gives CDR1 MNHEY, CDR2 SMNVEV (reference sequence). Treatment: approximately 18 received Ad26.COV2.S at low or high dose, single or two shots; 5 received placebo; per-sample allocation not given. Sampling happened 63 days after the first vaccine or placebo injection. Sequences were derived from peripheral blood, sampled in a trial of Ad26.COV2.S vaccine versus placebo. The sequence came from a person between 18 and 60 years old who received the Ad26.COV2.S COVID-19 vaccine or a placebo. This chain links TRBV27 with TRBJ1-4, with D tentatively TRBD1 (5 bases). CDR3 protein: CASSPRGGWVEKLFF. The CDR3 DNA reads TGTGCCAGCAGTCCTCGGGGGGGGTGGGTCGAAAAACTGTTTTTT.